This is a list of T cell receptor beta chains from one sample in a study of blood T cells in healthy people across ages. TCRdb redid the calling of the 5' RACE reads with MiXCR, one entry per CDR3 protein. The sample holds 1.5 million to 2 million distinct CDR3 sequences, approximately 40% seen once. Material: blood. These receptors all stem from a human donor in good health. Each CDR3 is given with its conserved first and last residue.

CDR3 protein: CASSYRQGARNEQFF
V gene: TRBV6-6
J gene: TRBJ2-1
CDR3 length: 15

CDR3 protein: CATSRGGNEQFF
V gene: TRBV15
J gene: TRBJ2-1
CDR3 length: 12

CDR3 protein: CSVEDQDRQSYNEQFF
V gene: TRBV29-1
J gene: TRBJ2-1
CDR3 length: 16

CDR3 protein: CSVRQGGNTIYF
V gene: TRBV29-1
J gene: TRBJ1-3
CDR3 length: 12

CDR3 protein: CASSFSPLGNQPQHF
V gene: TRBV27
J gene: TRBJ1-5
CDR3 length: 15

CDR3 protein: CSATSFGRGKYEQYF
V gene: TRBV20-1
J gene: TRBJ2-7
CDR3 length: 15

CDR3 protein: CASSLGGTGSYNEQYF
V gene: TRBV7-6
J gene: NA
CDR3 length: 16

CDR3 protein: CASSFSGTVNTEAFF
V gene: TRBV5-6
J gene: TRBJ1-1
CDR3 length: 15

CDR3 protein: CASSKFEWSSYNEQFF
V gene: TRBV11-2
J gene: TRBJ2-1
CDR3 length: 16

CDR3 protein: CASSSPGGRETQYF
V gene: TRBV11-2
J gene: TRBJ2-5
CDR3 length: 14

CDR3 protein: CASSYLGFESYEQYF
V gene: TRBV6-5
J gene: TRBJ2-7
CDR3 length: 15

CDR3 protein: CASSQDLVAGTTGELFF
V gene: TRBV14
J gene: TRBJ2-2
CDR3 length: 17

CDR3 protein: CASSPRGADNEQFF
V gene: TRBV3-1
J gene: TRBJ2-1
CDR3 length: 14

CDR3 protein: CASSLGQATTYGYTF
V gene: TRBV5-6
J gene: TRBJ1-2
CDR3 length: 15

CDR3 protein: CASSQRVVQGHTEAFF
V gene: TRBV4-1
J gene: TRBJ1-1
CDR3 length: 16

CDR3 protein: CASRSLTGQNSPLHF
V gene: TRBV28
J gene: TRBJ1-6
CDR3 length: 15

CDR3 protein: CASSFETNYGYTF
V gene: TRBV28
J gene: TRBJ1-2
CDR3 length: 13

CDR3 protein: CASSLRGEGNTEAFF
V gene: TRBV12-3/TRBV12-4
J gene: TRBJ1-1
CDR3 length: 15

CDR3 protein: CATSDLTRTPSYNSPLHF
V gene: TRBV24-1
J gene: TRBJ1-6
CDR3 length: 18

CDR3 protein: CASSLNFGYEQYF
V gene: TRBV11-2
J gene: TRBJ2-7
CDR3 length: 13

CDR3 protein: CASSQEPGQGEDEAFF
V gene: TRBV4-3
J gene: TRBJ1-1
CDR3 length: 16

CDR3 protein: CASSPEGGDLSSDQPQHF
V gene: TRBV7-9
J gene: TRBJ1-5
CDR3 length: 18

CDR3 protein: CSVEGQSYNEQFF
V gene: TRBV29-1
J gene: TRBJ2-1
CDR3 length: 13

CDR3 protein: CASSQVPHGVRGLTEAFF
V gene: TRBV4-3
J gene: TRBJ1-1
CDR3 length: 18

CDR3 protein: CASSQDQYGGAYEQYF
V gene: TRBV4-3
J gene: TRBJ2-7
CDR3 length: 16

CDR3 protein: CASSPPRGRAGEKLFF
V gene: TRBV4-2
J gene: TRBJ1-4
CDR3 length: 16

CDR3 protein: CSARDRMIASYEQYF
V gene: TRBV20-1
J gene: TRBJ2-7
CDR3 length: 15

CDR3 protein: CASSVGASGVREQYF
V gene: TRBV9
J gene: TRBJ2-5
CDR3 length: 15

CDR3 protein: CASSFAGQGLYEQYF
V gene: TRBV7-3
J gene: NA
CDR3 length: 15

CDR3 protein: CASSPRTGSRETQYF
V gene: TRBV3-1
J gene: TRBJ2-5
CDR3 length: 15

CDR3 protein: CASRGPDTQYF
V gene: TRBV6-5
J gene: TRBJ2-3
CDR3 length: 11

CDR3 protein: CSAMRLAGFSLSTDTQYF
V gene: TRBV20-1
J gene: TRBJ2-3
CDR3 length: 18

CDR3 protein: CARTGELFF
V gene: TRBV9
J gene: TRBJ2-2
CDR3 length: 9

CDR3 protein: CASSQAAGAARAEQFF
V gene: TRBV5-5
J gene: TRBJ2-1
CDR3 length: 16

CDR3 protein: CASSQAGTGAARSGANVLTF
V gene: TRBV4-3
J gene: TRBJ2-6
CDR3 length: 20

CDR3 protein: CASSLRSSLGQYF
V gene: TRBV7-2
J gene: TRBJ2-7
CDR3 length: 13

CDR3 protein: CASSHTDRPNAQFF
V gene: TRBV4-1
J gene: TRBJ2-1
CDR3 length: 14

CDR3 protein: CASSLSTGTGASDTQYF
V gene: TRBV27
J gene: TRBJ2-3
CDR3 length: 17

CDR3 protein: CASRLGLAVTYEQYF
V gene: TRBV7-2
J gene: TRBJ2-7
CDR3 length: 15

CDR3 protein: CASIGDNSGANVLTF
V gene: TRBV5-1
J gene: TRBJ2-6
CDR3 length: 15

CDR3 protein: CASRQTGGPRGANVLTF
V gene: TRBV28
J gene: TRBJ2-6
CDR3 length: 17

CDR3 protein: CASSPGFEQFF
V gene: TRBV5-1
J gene: TRBJ2-1
CDR3 length: 11

CDR3 protein: CASGGARRAGTTDTQYF
V gene: TRBV6-2/TRBV6-3
J gene: TRBJ2-3
CDR3 length: 17

CDR3 protein: CASSIYPGGTYEQYF
V gene: TRBV19
J gene: TRBJ2-7
CDR3 length: 15

CDR3 protein: CASRTSGYYNEQFF
V gene: TRBV6-2/TRBV6-3
J gene: TRBJ2-1
CDR3 length: 14

CDR3 protein: CAGSYAGSEQFF
V gene: TRBV6-6
J gene: TRBJ2-1
CDR3 length: 12

CDR3 protein: CASSVTGFSYEQYF
V gene: TRBV5-1
J gene: TRBJ2-7
CDR3 length: 14

CDR3 protein: CASSTRLYYGYTF
V gene: TRBV9
J gene: TRBJ1-2
CDR3 length: 13

CDR3 protein: CASRLSGPPPLHF
V gene: TRBV6-6
J gene: TRBJ1-6
CDR3 length: 13

CDR3 protein: CASGLNPGTGLQETQYF
V gene: TRBV12-5
J gene: TRBJ2-5
CDR3 length: 17

CDR3 protein: CASSFRPGPEAQYF
V gene: TRBV7-2
J gene: TRBJ2-3
CDR3 length: 14

CDR3 protein: CASSRFTAASTDTQYF
V gene: TRBV5-1
J gene: TRBJ2-3
CDR3 length: 16

CDR3 protein: CASSQEGPDLGDEQFF
V gene: TRBV4-1
J gene: TRBJ2-1
CDR3 length: 16

CDR3 protein: CASSLAEGDYGYTF
V gene: TRBV7-9
J gene: TRBJ1-2
CDR3 length: 14

CDR3 protein: CASSPVVEGPQHF
V gene: TRBV7-2
J gene: TRBJ1-5
CDR3 length: 13

CDR3 protein: CASSLLGGVEGGEKLFF
V gene: TRBV4-3
J gene: TRBJ1-4
CDR3 length: 17

CDR3 protein: CSARSQGGPFYEQYF
V gene: TRBV20-1
J gene: TRBJ2-7
CDR3 length: 15

CDR3 protein: CASIKAPTYSTDTQYF
V gene: TRBV7-2
J gene: TRBJ2-3
CDR3 length: 16

CDR3 protein: CASSPGQRHGYTF
V gene: TRBV5-1
J gene: TRBJ1-2
CDR3 length: 13

CDR3 protein: CSATSGSYNEQFF
V gene: TRBV20-1
J gene: TRBJ2-1
CDR3 length: 13